What follows is one T cell receptor (beta chain) and its context. Its antigen is not identified. One end of the junction fails to match germline, which may point to a read error. Unsorted whole blood supplied the blood RNA, and germline DNA was isolated too. This sample was included in a study of tumor-infiltrating lymphocytes in primary liver carcinoma. Overall study context: Patients were both men and women, whose ages ran from 30 to 69 years. Tumor stage was T1-T3 N0M0, and tumor size was about 4 to 11 cm across.

The CDR3 is made up of 13 amino acids. The germline CDR1 and CDR2 sequences are MDHEN and SYDVKM. With around 500 ng total RNA as template and a constant-region primer, TCR beta cDNA was made. Three nested multiplex PCR rounds, a slightly modified ARM-PCR method, built the TCR beta libraries. It was with TRBV1-TRBV30 forward primers and a C-beta reverse primer that the first two PCR rounds were run, at approximately 10 cycles each. MiXCR, run by TCRdb on the multiplex PCR reads, gives a single entry per CDR3 protein. The sample contains around 170,000 distinct CDR3 sequences, 50% to 75% of which appear only once. Findings and limits, study-wide: Tumor-adjacent and tumor-blood pairs showed less overlap than tumor region pairs.

The clonotype comes from a man in his forties with primary liver carcinoma and hepatitis B virus infection. Sequencing input: peripheral blood. The rearrangement links TRBV28 to TRBJ1-5; TRBD1 matches at 11 bases. CDR3 in amino acids: CTSRGQGVQPQHF. CDR3 DNA: TGTACCAGCAGGGGACAGGGGGTGCAGCCCCAGCATTTT.